A single sample gave rise to the 2 T cell receptor beta chains below, sequenced in a study of cytomegalovirus exposure and HLA in healthy donors. Primers: 60 Vbeta forward and 13 Jbeta reverse. The data were produced by immunoSEQ multiplex PCR, yet TCRdb's version contains in-frame clones alone and is incomplete. The sample yields approximately 210,000 clones, 75% to 90% seen once. Sequencing was performed on PBMCs. The receptors stem from a man younger than 45 in good health and CMV-seronegative.

The J gene is TRBJ2-7, the V gene TRBV6-6, with 7 positions matching TRBD2. The CDR3 contains 14 residues. Germline lookup yields CDR1 MNHNY and CDR2 SVGAGI (reference sequence). V dropped 6 bases and J dropped 2; count of bases not matched to a gene: 7. CDR3 in amino acids: CASSGGSSPYEQYF. The CDR3 nucleotides read TGTGCCAGCAGCGGGGGGTCCTCACCCTACGAGCAGTACTTC.

This clone was detected only once. The V call is TRBV2, the J call TRBJ2-3, with 7 bases lining up with TRBD1. This CDR3 is built from 17 residues. The germline CDR1 and CDR2 sequences are SNHLY and FYNNEI. J lost 0 bases, V lost 4 bases, and 10 bases had no gene match. CDR3 protein: CASSVPDRAPSTDTQYF. The CDR3 nucleotides read TGTGCCAGCAGTGTTCCCGACAGGGCCCCTAGCACAGATACGCAGTATTTT.